This T cell receptor beta chain was recovered during a study of pediatric ulcerative colitis. Overall study findings and caveats: Blood-rectal clonal overlap within each person was significantly higher in ulcerative colitis patients than controls.

Sequencing used immunoSEQ multiplex PCR; TCRdb keeps in-frame clones, though not all of them. This table holds about 64,000 clones, roughly 90% found once. This CDR3 comprises 14 residues. The V end was cut by 5 bases, the J end by 0 bases, with 7 bases between. Germline CDR1 reads MNHEY; CDR2 reads SMNVEV (reference sequence). On this clone: Its antigen is as yet unknown.

The V gene is TRBV27, the J gene TRBJ2-2; no firm D call. The receptor comes from a boy under 18 with severe ulcerative colitis. The sequenced material came from blood. Written as DNA, the CDR3 is TGTGCCAGCAGTAGCTTAACGAACACCGGGGAGCTGTTTTTT. Encoded protein: CASSSLTNTGELFF.